What follows are 32 T cell receptor beta chains derived from one specimen sequenced in a study of T-cell memory formation after mild COVID-19. TCRdb passed the 5' RACE reads through MiXCR, listing each CDR3 protein once. The table records under 200,000 distinct CDR3 sequences, about 9.9% of them present only once. The sequencing input was PBMCs or a T cell subset sorted from them (not recorded which). All receptors derive from a man between 18 and 35 years old who had mild COVID-19 (a few samples of this study predate the infection). Cell type and time point are not known.

This clonotype occurred many times. V is TRBV4-1 and J is TRBJ1-1, with D perhaps matching TRBD1 (5 bases). The CDR3 sequence is 15 residues long. Germline V CDR1 and CDR2: MGHRA, YSYEKL. Trimming took 2 bases from V and 4 from J, leaving 14 bases between them. CDR3 in amino acids: CASSQTPRVPTEAFF. DNA of the CDR3: TGCGCCAGCAGCCAAACACCCAGGGTTCCCACTGAAGCTTTCTTT.

A few counts support this clonotype. The chain joins TRBV11-2 to TRBJ2-5; possibly TRBD1 for D (6 bases). Germline V CDR1 and CDR2: SGHAT, FQNNGV. The CDR3 has 14 residues. The V end was cut by 2 bases, the J end by 1 base, with 8 bases between. The DNA for the CDR3 is TGTGCCAGCAGCTTACCAGGGGCCCAAGAGACCCAGTACTTC. This gives the protein CASSLPGAQETQYF.

This clonotype has just a few counts. The chain employs TRBV24-1 and TRBJ2-3; 7 bases line up with TRBD1. This CDR3 comprises 15 residues. J gave up 6 bases and V 3 bases, and 8 bases lay outside the gene matches. Per germline, CDR1 KGHDR and CDR2 SFDVKD. CDR3 sequence: CATSDPQGVGDTQYF. The CDR3 DNA reads TGTGCCACCAGTGATCCGCAGGGGGTCGGCGATACGCAGTATTTT.

This clonotype was recorded at least ten times. The chain joins TRBV25-1 to TRBJ2-1; 12 bases fit TRBD2. The trim removed 4 bases at V and 9 bases at J, leaving 7 bases unmatched. CDR3 length: 15 amino acids. The germline V gene has CDR1 MGHDK and CDR2 SYGVNS. DNA for the CDR3: TGTGCCAGCAGTGGCCTCACTAGCGGGGGGACTGAGCAGTTCTTC. It specifies CASSGLTSGGTEQFF. The full variable domain, rest sourced from reference TRBV25-1 and TRBJ2-1, is EADIYQTPRYLVIGTGKKITLECSQTMGHDKMYWYQQDPGMELHLIHYSYGVNSTEKGDLSSESTVSRIRTEHFPLTLESARPSHTSQYLCASSGLTSGGTEQFFGPGTRLTVL.

This clonotype occurred many times. This rearrangement joins TRBV5-1 to TRBJ1-2; D call uncertain. Germline V CDR1 and CDR2: SGHRS, YFSETQ. This CDR3 is built from 13 residues. V was trimmed by 4 bases and J by 2 bases, leaving 9 bases between them. The CDR3 region has the DNA TGCGCCAGCAGCCCGGACGGGAACTATGGCTACACCTTC. Residues: CASSPDGNYGYTF.

This CDR3 reads CASKGQTQETQYF. The CDR3 DNA sequence: TGTGCCAGTAAGGGACAGACACAAGAGACCCAGTACTTC. V gene TRBV19 combines with J gene TRBJ2-5, with TRBD1 matching 7 bases. Germline CDR1 and CDR2: LNHDA and SQIVND (reference sequence). The length of the CDR3 is 13 residues. The J segment lost 2 bases and the V segment lost 7 bases, leaving 4 bases of the junction unmatched.

In this sample, this clonotype turned up a few times. J is TRBJ2-7 and V is TRBV28; 7 bases map to TRBD1. This CDR3 comprises 15 residues. The trim removed 5 bases at V and 1 base at J, leaving 8 bases unmatched. Germline CDR1 is MDHEN and CDR2 is SYDVKM. Written as DNA, the CDR3 is TGTGCCAGCAGTCCCTCAAGACAGGGTTCCTACGAGCAGTACGTC. Its translation is CASSPSRQGSYEQYV.

The chain recombines TRBV12-3 or TRBV12-4 with TRBJ1-5; D is possibly TRBD1 (6 bases). V was clipped by 6 bases and J by 3 bases, with 15 bases between them. CDR3 length: 15 residues. The CDR3 loop is CASRPSTGSNQPQHF. The CDR3 bases are TGTGCCAGCAGACCGAGTACAGGGTCCAATCAGCCCCAGCATTTT.

This clonotype was counted between two and nine times. V and J are TRBV18 and TRBJ2-7; D is uncertain. The V gene's germline CDR1 is KGHSH and CDR2 LQKENI. Trimming left V 2 bases short and J 6 bases short, with 11 bases between. This CDR3 is 13 amino acids long. CDR3 nucleotide sequence: TGTGCCAGCTCACCAGGCCTAAGACTCGAGCAGTACGTC. Translation: CASSPGLRLEQYV.

The chain carries TRBV5-5 and TRBJ2-7; 12 nucleotides line up with TRBD2. The V and J ends lost 5 bases and 9 bases, in that order; junction bases with no gene match: 21. CDR1 is SGHKS, CDR2 YYEKEE, per germline (reference sequence). This CDR3 is 18 amino acids long. CDR3 DNA sequence: TGTGCCAGCAGACCCGCGTCTCTAGCGGGGGGGGAGATACGAGGGCAGTACTTC. This encodes CASRPASLAGGEIRGQYF.

The genes are TRBV2 and TRBJ1-4; D remains ambiguous. Germline CDR1 and CDR2: SNHLY and FYNNEI. The CDR3 has 11 residues. V was trimmed by 2 bases and J by 5 bases, leaving 0 bases between them. This chain's CDR3 is CASSENEKLFF. The CDR3 region has the DNA TGTGCCAGCAGTGAAAATGAAAAACTGTTTTTT.

There are a few counts of this clonotype. This chain uses TRBV7-2 with TRBJ1-5; maybe TRBD1 (6 bases). From germline, CDR1 is SGHTA and CDR2 FQGNSA. The CDR3 totals 17 residues. V lost 4 bases and J lost 1, with 17 bases in between. The CDR3, as DNA: TGTGCCAGCAGCTGGTCGGGGGCAGGTTGGAGCAATCAGCCCCAGCATTTT. The encoded protein is CASSWSGAGWSNQPQHF.

J is TRBJ2-1 and V is TRBV2; D not certain. V was pared by 2 bases and J by 12 bases, with 11 bases between. This CDR3 has 12 residues. Germline V lookup: CDR1 SNHLY, CDR2 FYNNEI. CDR3 nucleotide sequence: TGTGCCAGCAGTGAATCAGGACCTTGGCAGTTCTTC. Protein sequence: CASSESGPWQFF.

The gene calls are TRBV7-2 and TRBJ1-2, with 9 bases identical to TRBD1. Losses at the gene ends were 6 bases for V and 4 bases for J; bases not matched to a gene: 0. The CDR3 length is 12 residues. Germline V CDR1 and CDR2: SGHTA, FQGNSA. CDR3 region: CASRTGGYGYTF. CDR3 coding DNA: TGTGCCAGCAGGACAGGGGGCTATGGCTACACCTTC.

This clonotype has a handful of counts. CDR3 in amino acids: CSVWGQGSDTQYF. In nucleotides, the CDR3 is TGCAGCGTCTGGGGGCAGGGTTCCGATACGCAGTATTTT. The chain recombines TRBV29-1 with TRBJ2-3; D is perhaps TRBD1 (6 bases). Germline CDR1 is SQVTM and CDR2 is ANQGSEA. V lost 6 bases, J lost 6 bases, and 16 bases lay in between. This CDR3 has 13 amino acids.

In its sample, this clonotype was seen a few times. The CDR3 reads CSVAHGETEAFF. The CDR3 coding sequence is TGCAGCGTTGCCCATGGGGAGACTGAAGCTTTCTTT. The chain combines TRBV29-1 with TRBJ1-1; D gene ambiguous. Germline lookup yields CDR1 SQVTM and CDR2 ANQGSEA. CDR3 length: 12 amino acids. V lost 4 bases and J 5 bases, leaving 11 bases between the germline ends.

This clonotype was counted a few times. The rearrangement joins TRBV7-9 to TRBJ2-2; 12 bases align to TRBD2. The CDR3 sequence is 17 residues long. V trimming: 5 bases; J trimming: 0 bases; junction bases outside the gene matches: 4. Germline lookup yields CDR1 SEHNR and CDR2 FQNEAQ (reference sequence). The CDR3 DNA follows: TGTGCCAGCAGCCCGACTAGCGGGAGATCGAACACCGGGGAGCTGTTTTTT. Amino acids: CASSPTSGRSNTGELFF.

This rearrangement joins TRBV10-3 to TRBJ2-3, with D tentatively TRBD2 (7 bases). This CDR3 has 16 residues. Germline assignment: CDR1 ENHRY and CDR2 SYGVKD. V lost 0 bases and J 8 bases, leaving 18 bases between the germline ends. CDR3 in DNA: TGTGCCATCAGTGAGTCCAGGGTGGGGGGGCCTGCTACGCAGTATTTT. Its translation: CAISESRVGGPATQYF.

The J gene is TRBJ2-3, the V gene TRBV10-3; possible D gene TRBD2, 6 bases. CDR1 is ENHRY and CDR2 is SYGVKD in the germline V gene. V dropped 2 bases and J dropped 3 bases, with 15 bases sitting between them. This CDR3 has 16 residues. This CDR3 is CAISEPQIAGTDTQYF. The CDR3 DNA sequence: TGTGCCATCAGTGAGCCGCAAATCGCGGGGACAGATACGCAGTATTTT.

This clonotype was seen only a few times. This chain joins TRBV4-3 and TRBJ1-1; unclear D gene. The length of the CDR3 is 14 residues. Trimming cost V 0 bases and J 5 bases, with 10 bases left between them. The germline gives CDR1 LGHNA, CDR2 YSLEER. DNA for the CDR3: TGCGCCAGCAGCCAAGAGGGCGGTAAGACTGAAGCTTTCTTT. This encodes CASSQEGGKTEAFF.

This clonotype was seen at least ten times. This chain links TRBV7-2 with TRBJ2-3, with TRBD2 identical over 11 bases. The junction had 3 bases not matched to a gene; V was cut back by 3 bases and J by 1 base. The CDR3 length is 16 residues. Germline CDR1 is SGHTA and CDR2 is FQGNSA. This CDR3 reads CASSLRTSGRTDTQYF. The CDR3 DNA sequence: TGTGCCAGCAGCTTGCGGACTAGCGGGCGCACAGATACGCAGTATTTT.

This clonotype was observed at least ten times. The chain employs TRBV5-1 and TRBJ2-3, with 7 bases fitting TRBD1. Per the germline V gene, CDR1 is SGHRS and CDR2 is YFSETQ. The CDR3 covers 14 residues. With 4 bases clipped from V and 6 bases from J, the junction kept 8 bases outside the gene matches. The CDR3 nucleotides are TGCGCCAGCAGCCGAGGGACAGCCGTGGATACGCAGTATTTT. It is translated as CASSRGTAVDTQYF.

This clonotype was counted at least ten times. This chain uses TRBV7-2 with TRBJ2-5; 14 bases line up with TRBD2. Germline CDR1 is SGHTA and CDR2 is FQGNSA. The CDR3 is 16 residues long. The junction had 5 bases not matched to a gene; V was cut back by 4 bases and J by 4 bases. Here the CDR3 DNA reads TGTGCCAGCAGCTCCATGGGACTAGCGGGGGTAGAGACCCAGTACTTC. Its translation: CASSSMGLAGVETQYF.

This clonotype appeared a few times. This chain joins TRBV4-3 and TRBJ2-3; D uncertain. The CDR3 sequence is 17 residues long. V was shortened by 1 base and J by 2 bases, with 16 bases between the two germline ends. The V gene's germline CDR1 is LGHNA and CDR2 YSLEER. The CDR3 is CASSQGSKGKYTDTQYF. CDR3 in DNA: TGCGCCAGCAGCCAAGGGTCCAAAGGGAAGTACACAGATACGCAGTATTTT.

This clonotype was seen more than once but under ten times. The CDR3 DNA reads TGCGCCAGCAGCCAAGATTTAGGACAGGGATTCGAGCAGTACGTC. It yields the protein CASSQDLGQGFEQYV. The chain employs TRBV4-3 and TRBJ2-7, with TRBD1 matching over 8 bases. CDR3 size: 15 residues. Trimming took 0 bases from V and 6 from J; bases not matched to a gene: 7. Germline loops: CDR1 LGHNA, CDR2 YSLEER.

In its sample, this clonotype was seen many times. This chain uses TRBV7-2 with TRBJ2-5; D unclear. Trimming cost V 5 bases and J 4 bases, with 11 bases left between them. Per germline, CDR1 SGHTA and CDR2 FQGNSA. CDR3 length: 13 amino acids. Written as DNA, the CDR3 is TGTGCCAGCAGCCTTAGTACGCCAGAGACCCAGTACTTC. Translated: CASSLSTPETQYF.

The table lists this clonotype with a few counts. A read error may account for a junction end that differs from germline. This chain joins TRBV7-9 and TRBJ2-5; D remains unclear. CDR1 is SEHNR and CDR2 is FQNEAQ in the germline V gene (reference sequence). CDR3 length equals 12 residues. The CDR3 spells CASILAGETQYF. CDR3 coding DNA: TGTGCCAGCATCTTAGCTGGTGAGACCCAGTACTTC.

This sequence joins TRBV7-2 and TRBJ1-1; D is unresolved. The CDR3 loop spans 13 amino acids. Germline V gene data show CDR1 as SGHTA and CDR2 as FQGNSA. V lost 1 base and J 6 bases, leaving 9 bases between the germline ends. The CDR3 DNA reads TGTGCCAGCAGCTTAGATTCCGGGGCTGAAGCTTTCTTT. It yields the protein CASSLDSGAEAFF.

V and J are TRBV27 and TRBJ2-6; D is uncertain. The CDR3 runs 15 residues. Germline-derived CDR1 and CDR2 are MNHEY and SMNVEV (reference sequence). The V gene lost 6 bases and the J gene lost 0 bases, with 9 bases spanning the gap. DNA of the CDR3: TGTGCCAGCAGAATGCGGAGCTCTGGGGCCAACGTCCTGACTTTC. It specifies CASRMRSSGANVLTF.

The sample holds a few counts of this clonotype. The gene calls are TRBV7-2 and TRBJ2-3; 8 bases line up with TRBD2. Germline CDR1 reads SGHTA; CDR2 reads FQGNSA. V trimming: 7 bases; J trimming: 5 bases; junction bases outside the gene matches: 14. This CDR3 is built from 16 residues. The chain's CDR3 is CASTDRSGGSVDTQYF. The DNA for the CDR3 is TGTGCCAGCACCGACCGCTCGGGGGGGTCAGTAGATACGCAGTATTTT.

This clonotype was seen more than once but under ten times. The J gene is TRBJ1-1, the V gene TRBV4-2; TRBD1 matches 9 bases. Trimming removed 2 bases from V and 1 base from J; junction bases left unmatched: 2. From germline, CDR1 is LGHNA and CDR2 YNFKEQ. CDR3 size: 15 residues. The CDR3 loop reads CASSQMGQGNTEAFF. The CDR3 DNA reads TGTGCCAGCAGCCAAATGGGACAGGGGAACACTGAAGCTTTCTTT.

This clonotype appeared a few times. The chain combines TRBV5-1 with TRBJ2-7, with D possibly matching TRBD2 (7 bases). This CDR3 spans 16 amino acids. Per germline, CDR1 SGHRS and CDR2 YFSETQ. With 0 bases removed from V and 4 bases from J, the gap between germline ends came to 17 bases. For the CDR3, the DNA is TGCGCCAGCAGCTTGGACCTGACGGGGGGCAGGTACGAGCAGTACTTC. Protein sequence: CASSLDLTGGRYEQYF.